A single sample gave rise to the 17 T cell receptor beta chains below, sequenced in a study of blood T cell repertoires in COVID-19. Method: immunoSEQ multiplex PCR; TCRdb's copy keeps in-frame clones and lacks some. The sample records about 300,000 clones, 88% being singletons. Sequencing was performed on peripheral blood. The receptors were sampled from a young man with active or convalescent COVID-19.

The chain uses TRBV4-1 and TRBJ2-7; TRBD2 matches 7 bases. V was clipped by 0 bases and J by 0 bases; unmatched bases: 11. This CDR3 is built from 18 residues. CDR1 and CDR2 (germline): MGHRA, YSYEKL. For the CDR3, the DNA is TGCGCCAGCAGCCAAGAACCGTCGGGGGGTATTAGCTCCTACGAGCAGTACTTC. Protein sequence: CASSQEPSGGISSYEQYF.

The chain has TRBV3-1 (or the pseudogene TRBV3-2) and TRBJ2-5; D is perhaps TRBD1 (5 bases). CDR1 and CDR2 (germline): LGHDT, YNNKEL (reference sequence). V was cut by 4 bases and J by 4 bases, with 10 bases left in between. The CDR3 contains 13 residues. The CDR3 bases are TGTGCCAGCAGCCCAGGGTCTCGAGAGACCCAGTACTTC. It is translated as CASSPGSRETQYF.

The chain carries TRBV25-1 and TRBJ1-2; a possible D gene is TRBD1 (5 bases). CDR3 size: 13 residues. The germline V gene has CDR1 MGHDK and CDR2 SYGVNS. Trimming removed 3 bases at V and 8 bases at J, with 13 bases between. The CDR3: CASSDPGGAGYTF. As DNA, the CDR3 is TGTGCCAGCAGTGACCCGGGCGGGGCGGGCTACACCTTC.

This sequence joins TRBV2 and TRBJ2-1; 11 nucleotides line up with TRBD2. CDR1 and CDR2 from the germline V gene are SNHLY and FYNNEI. V shed 6 bases and J 8 bases; nucleotides not matched to a gene: 3. CDR3 length equals 13 residues. CDR3 nucleotides: TGTGCCAGCAGGTCACTAGCGGGGGATGAGCAGTTCTTC. Translation gives CASRSLAGDEQFF.

In its sample, this clone was seen a few times. The V gene is TRBV10-3, the J gene TRBJ2-1, with D maybe TRBD2 (6 bases). Germline CDR1 and CDR2: ENHRY and SYGVKD. The length of the CDR3 is 10 residues. V lost 10 bases and J lost 12, with 13 bases in between. DNA for the CDR3: TGTGCCACCTCCTTCGGGGGGCAGTTCTTC. This encodes CATSFGGQFF.

The chain is built from TRBV6-5 and TRBJ1-1; D remains unclear. V dropped 6 bases and J dropped 5 bases, with 13 bases sitting between them. CDR3 length equals 13 residues. Per germline, CDR1 MNHEY and CDR2 SVGAGI. The CDR3: CASRNTGGTEAFF. CDR3 bases: TGTGCCAGCAGGAACACGGGTGGGACTGAAGCTTTCTTT.

The chain links TRBV21-1 to TRBJ2-7; TRBD1, the D gene given by the table, was not confirmed from the DNA. TRBV21-1 is flagged as a pseudogene. The CDR3 sequence is 15 residues long. The chain's CDR3 is CASSNGYRIVYEQYF. CDR3 nucleotides: TGTGCCAGCAGCAATGGATACAGGATTGTTTACGAGCAGTACTTC.

CDR3 loop: CASGTGFNEKLFF. CDR3 sequence (DNA): TGTGCTAGTGGCACAGGGTTTAATGAAAAACTGTTTTTT. The chain links TRBV12-5 to TRBJ1-4, with TRBD1 as a possible D gene (6 bases). The CDR3 contains 13 residues. The V gene lost 6 bases and the J gene lost 4 bases, with 9 bases spanning the gap. Germline assignment: CDR1 LGHNT and CDR2 FRNRAP.

The chain combines TRBV10-2 with TRBJ2-3, with 11 bases fitting TRBD2. The CDR3 loop spans 14 amino acids. Germline CDR1 reads WSHSY; CDR2 reads SAAADI. The junction had 11 bases not matched to a gene; V was cut back by 11 bases and J by 7 bases. The DNA of the CDR3 is TGCGCCTCCGACCCGGGACTAGCGGTACATACGCAGTATTTT. This sequence encodes CASDPGLAVHTQYF.

The gene calls are TRBV6-1 and TRBJ1-6; 7 positions agree with TRBD1. The CDR3 totals 17 residues. Germline V CDR1 and CDR2: MNHNS, SASEGT. V shed 3 bases, J shed 4 bases, and the junction held 9 bases outside the gene matches. CDR3: CASSEGRGTAYNSPLHF. CDR3 in DNA: TGTGCCAGCAGTGAGGGCAGGGGGACCGCTTATAATTCACCCCTCCACTTT.

In its sample, this clone was seen a few times. The chain combines TRBV6-6 with TRBJ1-1; D is uncertain. This CDR3 region has 15 residues. The germline V and J ends were trimmed by 4 bases and 0 bases, with 12 bases remaining between them. Looked up from germline, CDR1 is MNHNY and CDR2 is SVGAGI (reference sequence). The CDR3 protein is CASSSWVGVNTEAFF. The CDR3 nucleotides are TGTGCCAGCAGTTCCTGGGTCGGAGTGAACACTGAAGCTTTCTTT.

The rearrangement joins TRBV4-1 to TRBJ1-4, with D maybe TRBD1 (5 bases). Trimming pared 0 bases from V and 8 bases from J, leaving 13 bases between. There are 15 residues in the CDR3. Germline lookup yields CDR1 MGHRA and CDR2 YSYEKL. In nucleotides, the CDR3 is TGCGCCAGCAGCCAAGAGACAGTGAGAAGGGAAAAACTGTTTTTT. Translation: CASSQETVRREKLFF.

This clone was observed a single time. V and J are TRBV24-1 and TRBJ2-7; D perhaps matches TRBD1 (6 bases). CDR1 is KGHDR, CDR2 SFDVKD, per germline. The CDR3 spans 16 residues. Trimming stripped 1 base from V and 1 base from J, with 13 bases between. Written as DNA, the CDR3 is TGTGCCACCAGTGATTTTCGGGACATACCTTCCTACGAGCAGTACTTC. As protein: CATSDFRDIPSYEQYF.

J is TRBJ2-1 and V is TRBV9, with TRBD2 matching over 8 bases. This CDR3 is 11 amino acids long. CDR1 and CDR2 from the germline V gene are SGDLS and YYNGEE. V shed 3 bases and J 14 bases; nucleotides not matched to a gene: 4. The DNA of the CDR3 is TGTGCCAGCAGCGGTAGCGGGGAGGAGTTCTTC. Translated: CASSGSGEEFF.

The J gene is TRBJ1-5, the V gene TRBV19; D is undetermined. Deletions cut 2 bases from V and 0 bases from J, with 8 bases between. The CDR3 covers 15 residues. The germline V gene encodes CDR1 LNHDA and CDR2 SQIVND (reference sequence). The CDR3 loop reads CASSIYSYSNQPQHF. The CDR3 DNA sequence: TGTGCCAGTAGTATATATTCGTATAGCAATCAGCCCCAGCATTTT.

J is TRBJ2-3 and V is TRBV29-1, with 7 bases fitting TRBD2. Germline trimming cut 7 bases from V and 2 bases from J; bases unmatched to any gene: 6. From germline, CDR1 is SQVTM and CDR2 ANQGSEA. The CDR3 has 13 residues. The CDR3 reads CSAGDYLTDTQYF. In DNA, the CDR3 is TGCAGCGCCGGGGACTACCTCACAGATACGCAGTATTTT.

CDR3: CASSLLAGGGVDIQYF. DNA of the CDR3: TGTGCCAGCAGCTTACTAGCGGGGGGAGGTGTGGACATTCAGTACTTC. The chain recombines TRBV7-8 with TRBJ2-4, with 11 nucleotides matching TRBD2. Unmatched junction bases numbered 8, after V lost 2 bases and J lost 8 bases. The CDR3 covers 16 residues. Per the germline V gene, CDR1 is SGHVS and CDR2 is FQNEAQ.